The 5 T cell receptor beta chains reported below all come from one sample, sequenced in a study of T cell clonotyping in hematopoietic cell transplantation. Specified time point: recipient sample about 28 days before transplant, after cytoreduction. Sequencing used immunoSEQ multiplex PCR; TCRdb keeps in-frame clones, though not all of them. In the table there are roughly 9,800 clones, roughly 91% of which are singletons. The sequences come from peripheral blood mononuclear cells, collected before stem cell transplant. All receptors come from a woman aged 50 to 65 with chronic myeloid leukemia. Some clones in this sample may be carry-over from other donors' samples.

The J gene is TRBJ2-5, the V gene TRBV30; 8 positions match TRBD2. Germline lookup yields CDR1 GTSNPN and CDR2 SVGIG (reference sequence). The CDR3 has 14 residues. The V gene end was trimmed by 0 bases and the J gene end by 4 bases; junction bases not matched to a gene: 4. The CDR3 loop reads CAWSVGLAGETQYF. In nucleotides, the CDR3 is TGTGCCTGGAGTGTTGGGCTAGCGGGAGAGACCCAGTACTTC.

This clone appeared once. Here the CDR3 reads CASSQYRRGANTEAFF. CDR3 sequence (DNA): TGCGCCAGCAGCCAATACAGAAGAGGAGCGAACACTGAAGCTTTCTTT. The chain employs TRBV4-1 and TRBJ1-1; D uncertain. CDR1 is MGHRA and CDR2 is YSYEKL in the germline V gene. V was trimmed by 2 bases and J by 1 base, leaving 14 bases between them. CDR3 size: 16 residues.

This clone occurred once. This sequence joins TRBV6-5 and TRBJ1-1, with D maybe TRBD1 (5 bases). The V gene lost 1 base and the J gene lost 3 bases, with 9 bases spanning the gap. The CDR3 covers 14 residues. In germline, CDR1 is MNHEY, CDR2 SVGAGI. The chain's CDR3 is CASSYLPGDTEAFF. The CDR3 bases are TGTGCCAGCAGTTACTTACCGGGGGACACTGAAGCTTTCTTT.

The chain combines TRBV9 with TRBJ2-3; 7 positions agree with TRBD1. Germline V gives CDR1 SGDLS, CDR2 YYNGEE. V shed 3 bases, J shed 0 bases, and the junction held 7 bases outside the gene matches. The CDR3 has 16 amino acids. The CDR3 DNA reads TGTGCCAGCAGCGGACCGGGACAGTCTAGCACAGATACGCAGTATTTT. Its protein is CASSGPGQSSTDTQYF.

The rearrangement joins TRBV30 to TRBJ2-5, with 11 bases identical to TRBD2. The V gene end was trimmed by 0 bases and the J gene end by 4 bases; junction bases not matched to a gene: 7. This CDR3 has 16 amino acids. Germline V gene lookup returns CDR1 GTSNPN and CDR2 SVGIG (reference sequence). CDR3 sequence: CAWSVLLAGGRETQYF. CDR3 nucleotides: TGTGCCTGGAGTGTTCTGCTAGCGGGAGGACGAGAGACCCAGTACTTC.